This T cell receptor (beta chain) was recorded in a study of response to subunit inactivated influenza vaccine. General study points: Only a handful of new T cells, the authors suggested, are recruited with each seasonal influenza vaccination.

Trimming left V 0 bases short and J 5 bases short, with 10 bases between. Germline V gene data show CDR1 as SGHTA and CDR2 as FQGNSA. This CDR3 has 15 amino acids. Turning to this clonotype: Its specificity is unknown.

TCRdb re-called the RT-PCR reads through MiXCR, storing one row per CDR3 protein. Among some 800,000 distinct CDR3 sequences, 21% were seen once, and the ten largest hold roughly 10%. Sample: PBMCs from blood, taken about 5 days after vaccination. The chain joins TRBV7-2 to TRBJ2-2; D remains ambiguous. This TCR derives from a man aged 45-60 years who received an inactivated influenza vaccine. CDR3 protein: CASSLAPIPTGELFF. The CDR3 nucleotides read TGTGCCAGCAGCTTAGCGCCAATACCTACCGGGGAGCTGTTTTTT.